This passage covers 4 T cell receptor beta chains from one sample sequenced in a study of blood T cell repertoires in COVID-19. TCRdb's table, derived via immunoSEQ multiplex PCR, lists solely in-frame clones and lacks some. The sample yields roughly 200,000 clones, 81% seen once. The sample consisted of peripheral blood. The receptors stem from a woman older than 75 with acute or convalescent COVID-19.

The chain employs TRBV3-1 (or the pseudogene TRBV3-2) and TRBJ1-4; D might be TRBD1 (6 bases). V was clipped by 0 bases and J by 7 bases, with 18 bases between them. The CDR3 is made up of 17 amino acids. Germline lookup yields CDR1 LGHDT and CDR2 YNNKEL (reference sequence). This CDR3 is CASSQERFRGKGEKLFF. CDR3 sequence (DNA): TGTGCCAGCAGCCAAGAACGTTTCAGGGGAAAAGGTGAAAAACTGTTTTTT.

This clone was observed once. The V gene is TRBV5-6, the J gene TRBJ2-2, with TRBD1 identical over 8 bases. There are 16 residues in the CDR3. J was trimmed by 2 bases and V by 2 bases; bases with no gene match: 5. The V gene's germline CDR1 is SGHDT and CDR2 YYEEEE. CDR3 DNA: TGTGCCAGCAGCTTTCTCAGGGGGCCCAACACCGGGGAGCTGTTTTTT. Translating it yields CASSFLRGPNTGELFF.

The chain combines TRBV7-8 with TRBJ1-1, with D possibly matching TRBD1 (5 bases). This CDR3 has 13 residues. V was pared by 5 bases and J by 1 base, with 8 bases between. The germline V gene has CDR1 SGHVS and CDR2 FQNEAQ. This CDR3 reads CASSVDRNTEAFF. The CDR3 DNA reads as TGTGCCAGCAGCGTAGACAGGAACACTGAAGCTTTCTTT.

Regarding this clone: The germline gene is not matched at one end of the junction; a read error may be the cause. For the CDR3, the DNA is TGTGCCAGCAGCTCCTCCAATGAGCAGTTCTTC. Amino acid sequence: CASSSSNEQFF. V is TRBV3-1 (or the pseudogene TRBV3-2) and J is TRBJ2-1; D is undetermined. Germline CDR1 LGHDT, CDR2 YNNKEL (reference sequence). The CDR3 consists of 11 residues.